These 30 T cell receptor beta chains originate from one sample sequenced in a study of PD-L1 blockade in urothelial cancer. The time point was: pretreatment peripheral blood. Profiling relied on immunoSEQ multiplex PCR, and the TCRdb table lists in-frame clones only, not all of them. The sample records tens of thousands of clones, roughly 76% being singletons. The source was PBMCs, collected around atezolizumab (anti-PD-L1) treatment. Receptors originate from a man in his sixties or seventies with urothelial cancer.

The chain links TRBV6-1 to TRBJ1-2, with a tentative D call TRBD1 (6 bases). Looked up from germline, CDR1 is MNHNS and CDR2 is SASEGT. The germline V and J ends were trimmed by 7 bases and 8 bases, with 23 bases remaining between them. This CDR3 is built from 15 residues. The chain's CDR3 is CASKGGGRMVIGYTF. The CDR3 nucleotides read TGTGCCAGCAAAGGCGGGGGCAGGATGGTGATCGGCTACACCTTC.

The V call is TRBV7-2, the J call TRBJ1-1; 11 bases are shared with TRBD1. V dropped 5 bases and J dropped 1; count of bases not matched to a gene: 6. This CDR3 has 16 residues. In germline, CDR1 is SGHTA, CDR2 FQGNSA. Here the CDR3 DNA reads TGTGCCAGCAGCCCCGGGACAGGGGGAGGGAACACTGAAGCTTTCTTT. Translated: CASSPGTGGGNTEAFF.

This chain connects TRBV27 to TRBJ1-4; D gene unclear. Germline CDR1 reads MNHEY; CDR2 reads SMNVEV (reference sequence). The CDR3 has 13 residues. Trimming stripped 7 bases from V and 10 bases from J, with 16 bases between. The CDR3 loop is CASTSGVMGKLFF. The CDR3 bases are TGTGCCAGCACCTCCGGGGTGATGGGAAAACTGTTTTTT.

The CDR3 coding sequence is TGTGCCAGTAAAGGGGGACGTGATGACGAGCAGTACTTC. Its protein is CASKGGRDDEQYF. This chain connects TRBV19 to TRBJ2-7; TRBD1 is a possible D gene (6 bases). The germline CDR1 and CDR2 sequences are LNHDA and SQIVND (reference sequence). This CDR3 comprises 13 residues. Trimming left V 7 bases short and J 5 bases short, with 15 bases between.

This clone has a single count. The V and J genes are TRBV6-5 and TRBJ1-4; TRBD1 matches 7 bases. V dropped 4 bases and J dropped 7; count of bases not matched to a gene: 9. The V gene's germline CDR1 is MNHEY and CDR2 SVGAGI. The CDR3 is 15 residues long. The DNA of the CDR3 is TGTGCCAGCAGTTCGGTGCGGACAGGCATTGAAAAACTGTTTTTT. Protein sequence: CASSSVRTGIEKLFF.

The rearrangement uses TRBV7-9 and TRBJ2-5; possible D gene TRBD1, 6 bases. Trimming shortened V by 5 bases and J by 2 bases, and 15 bases separated the two germline ends. This CDR3 is built from 15 residues. Germline V gene sequence: CDR1 SEHNR, CDR2 FQNEAQ (reference sequence). The CDR3 sequence is CASSTQTGTQETQYF. The CDR3 DNA reads as TGTGCCAGCAGCACACAGACAGGAACACAAGAGACCCAGTACTTC.

J is TRBJ2-5 and V is TRBV6-4; possible D gene TRBD2, 6 bases. There are 13 residues in the CDR3. Trimming stripped 11 bases from V and 1 base from J, with 14 bases between. Germline loops: CDR1 MRHNA, CDR2 SNTAGT. CDR3 nucleotides: TGTGCCCTGTGGGCGGGACGCCAAGAGACCCAGTACTTC. Its protein is CALWAGRQETQYF.

The chain couples TRBV6-5 to TRBJ2-3, with TRBD1 matching 7 bases. The V segment lost 6 bases and the J segment 0 bases; nucleotides outside the gene matches: 0. Germline V gene sequence: CDR1 MNHEY, CDR2 SVGAGI. This CDR3 is 13 amino acids long. CDR3: CASRDRSTDTQYF. The DNA for the CDR3 is TGTGCCAGCAGGGACAGGAGCACAGATACGCAGTATTTT.

This chain links TRBV19 with TRBJ2-4; D is ambiguous. This CDR3 region has 15 residues. Germline loops: CDR1 LNHDA, CDR2 SQIVND (reference sequence). Trimming took off 3 bases at V and 0 bases at J, with 9 bases between the two ends. Written as DNA, the CDR3 is TGTGCCAGTAGTATCTCAGTTTTAGCCAAAAACATTCAGTACTTC. It encodes CASSISVLAKNIQYF. Full variable domain (missing parts from reference TRBV19 and TRBJ2-4): DGGITQSPKYLFRKEGQNVTLSCEQNLNHDAMYWYRQDPGQGLRLIYYSQIVNDFQKGDIAEGYSVSREKKESFPLTVTSAQKNPTAFYLCASSISVLAKNIQYFGAGTRLSVL.

This sequence joins TRBV6-5 and TRBJ1-1, with 8 bases fitting TRBD1. Germline V gene data show CDR1 as MNHEY and CDR2 as SVGAGI. V dropped 5 bases and J dropped 1; count of bases not matched to a gene: 6. CDR3 length equals 15 residues. Here the CDR3 DNA reads TGTGCCAGCAGTATCTCCGGGACAGGGAACACTGAAGCTTTCTTT. Protein: CASSISGTGNTEAFF.

The rearrangement uses TRBV4-3 and TRBJ2-3; D not certain. The germline V and J ends were trimmed by 0 bases and 2 bases, with 9 bases remaining between them. In germline, CDR1 is LGHNA, CDR2 YSLEER. The CDR3 length is 15 residues. DNA for the CDR3: TGCGCCAGCAGCCAAGACTACAGAAACACAGATACGCAGTATTTT. This encodes CASSQDYRNTDTQYF.

The chain links TRBV9 to TRBJ2-5, with D possibly being TRBD1 (6 bases). Per germline, CDR1 SGDLS and CDR2 YYNGEE. Trimming removed 1 base at V and 3 bases at J, with 10 bases between. This CDR3 is built from 14 residues. This CDR3 is CASSVFRDKETQYF. In DNA, the CDR3 is TGTGCCAGCAGCGTATTCAGGGACAAAGAGACCCAGTACTTC. Together with reference TRBV9 and TRBJ2-5, the CDR3 gives the full variable domain: DSGVTQTPKHLITATGQRVTLRCSPRSGDLSVYWYQQSLDQGLQFLIQYYNGEERAKGNILERFSAQQFPDLHSELNLSSLELGDSALYFCASSVFRDKETQYFGPGTRLLVL.

The genes are TRBV6-1 and TRBJ1-5; tentative D call: TRBD1 (5 bases). The CDR3 extends over 14 amino acids. The germline V and J ends were trimmed by 7 bases and 3 bases, with 13 bases remaining between them. CDR1 and CDR2 (germline): MNHNS, SASEGT. CDR3 sequence: CASIFQGHNQPQHF. The CDR3, as DNA: TGTGCCAGCATCTTTCAGGGCCACAATCAGCCCCAGCATTTT.

The CDR3 loop reads CASSLDRGGAYTQYF. In DNA form, the CDR3 reads TGTGCCAGCAGTTTAGACAGGGGGGGTGCATATACGCAGTATTTT. This rearrangement joins TRBV27 to TRBJ2-3, with 9 bases aligning to TRBD1. In germline, CDR1 is MNHEY, CDR2 SMNVEV (reference sequence). V gave up 2 bases and J gave up 7 bases; unmatched junction bases: 7. The CDR3 loop spans 15 amino acids.

The chain is built from TRBV5-4 and TRBJ1-1; no definite D call. Germline lookup yields CDR1 SGHNT and CDR2 YYREEE (reference sequence). The germline V and J ends were trimmed by 2 bases and 1 base, with 9 bases remaining between them. The CDR3 spans 14 residues. This CDR3 reads CASSFRDRNTEAFF. CDR3 nucleotide sequence: TGTGCCAGCAGCTTTCGGGATAGGAACACTGAAGCTTTCTTT.

The chain joins TRBV29-1 to TRBJ2-7; TRBD1 is a possible D gene (6 bases). Germline CDR1 is SQVTM and CDR2 is ANQGSEA. The V end lost 6 bases, the J end lost 7 bases, and 13 bases lay between the germline ends. The CDR3 sequence is 11 residues long. CDR3 loop: CSVEAGEEQYF. CDR3 nucleotides: TGCAGCGTAGAGGCAGGGGAAGAGCAGTACTTC.

The chain carries TRBV7-7 and TRBJ2-1; D unclear. The CDR3 totals 15 residues. Germline V CDR1 and CDR2: SSHAT, FNYEAQ (reference sequence). With 1 base removed from V and 5 bases from J, the gap between germline ends came to 12 bases. The CDR3 DNA reads TGTGCCAGCAGCTTAGGAGTCCCCTCGCACAATGAGCAGTTCTTC. Its translation: CASSLGVPSHNEQFF.

This sequence joins TRBV9 and TRBJ2-2; 7 bases line up with TRBD2. V shed 0 bases, J shed 2 bases, and the junction held 4 bases outside the gene matches. This CDR3 comprises 16 residues. The germline V gene encodes CDR1 SGDLS and CDR2 YYNGEE. The chain's CDR3 is CASSVGGLYNTGELFF. The CDR3 region has the DNA TGTGCCAGCAGCGTAGGGGGACTATATAACACCGGGGAGCTGTTTTTT. Together with reference TRBV9 and TRBJ2-2, the CDR3 gives the full variable domain: DSGVTQTPKHLITATGQRVTLRCSPRSGDLSVYWYQQSLDQGLQFLIQYYNGEERAKGNILERFSAQQFPDLHSELNLSSLELGDSALYFCASSVGGLYNTGELFFGEGSRLTVL.

Remarks on this clone: Other DNA variants within this sample encode the same CDR3. This chain links TRBV9 with TRBJ1-1, with D tentatively TRBD1 (5 bases). CDR3 length equals 14 residues. Germline assignment: CDR1 SGDLS and CDR2 YYNGEE. Deletions cut 4 bases from V and 3 bases from J, with 13 bases between. The CDR3 DNA reads TGTGCCAGCAGCATCCAGGGAGGGGACACTGAAGCTTTCTTT. Its translation is CASSIQGGDTEAFF.

This clone came up once. J is TRBJ2-1 and V is TRBV7-3, with 11 nucleotides matching TRBD2. J gave up 4 bases and V 5 bases, and 4 bases lay outside the gene matches. The CDR3 runs 15 residues. Germline V gene data show CDR1 as SGHTA and CDR2 as FQGTGA. CDR3 in DNA: TGTGCCAGCAGCCCGACTAGCGGGGCTTACAATGAGCAGTTCTTC. Its protein product is CASSPTSGAYNEQFF.

This clone was recorded a few times. J is TRBJ1-4 and V is TRBV7-9, with a weak D call TRBD1 (6 bases). Germline V gene lookup returns CDR1 SEHNR and CDR2 FQNEAQ (reference sequence). This CDR3 spans 12 amino acids. V lost 5 bases and J lost 7, with 8 bases in between. The CDR3 coding sequence is TGTGCCAGCAGCCCGGACAGTGAAAAACTGTTTTTT. Its translation is CASSPDSEKLFF.

V gene TRBV6-1 combines with J gene TRBJ1-5, with TRBD1 identical over 8 bases. V was pared by 5 bases and J by 3 bases, with 3 bases of the junction left unmatched. Germline CDR1 MNHNS, CDR2 SASEGT. The CDR3 length is 14 residues. CDR3 region: CASSKQGDNQPQHF. CDR3 sequence (DNA): TGTGCCAGCAGTAAACAGGGGGACAATCAGCCCCAGCATTTT.

This rearrangement joins TRBV10-3 to TRBJ2-2; 7 bases are shared with TRBD1. After removal of 6 bases from V and 6 bases from J, the junction contained 7 bases not matched to a gene. Germline V gives CDR1 ENHRY, CDR2 SYGVKD. The CDR3 extends over 14 amino acids. The CDR3 DNA reads TGTGCCATCAGGGGGGACAGCGAATCCGGGGAGCTGTTTTTT. This translates into CAIRGDSESGELFF.

The V call is TRBV18, the J call TRBJ2-7; 10 bases map to TRBD1. CDR1 and CDR2 from the germline V gene are KGHSH and LQKENI. With 2 bases clipped from V and 4 bases from J, the junction kept 2 bases outside the gene matches. CDR3 length: 14 amino acids. CDR3 protein: CASSPGTGEYEQYF. CDR3 nucleotides: TGTGCCAGCTCACCAGGGACAGGGGAATACGAGCAGTACTTC.

This clone has just a few counts. This chain uses TRBV19 with TRBJ1-5; 10 bases map to TRBD1. The CDR3 is 16 amino acids. Germline CDR1 and CDR2: LNHDA and SQIVND (reference sequence). The V segment lost 5 bases and the J segment 6 bases; nucleotides outside the gene matches: 10. The CDR3 DNA sequence: TGTGCCAGTAGTTATCCCGGCGACAGGGGGCTTCAGCCCCAGCATTTT. This translates into CASSYPGDRGLQPQHF. Filled out from reference TRBV19 and TRBJ1-5, the complete variable domain reads DGGITQSPKYLFRKEGQNVTLSCEQNLNHDAMYWYRQDPGQGLRLIYYSQIVNDFQKGDIAEGYSVSREKKESFPLTVTSAQKNPTAFYLCASSYPGDRGLQPQHFGDGTRLSIL.

The rearrangement links TRBV29-1 to TRBJ2-5; 13 bases map to TRBD2. Trimming at V came to 7 bases and at J to 4 bases, leaving 6 bases not matched to a gene. This CDR3 contains 14 residues. CDR1 SQVTM and CDR2 ANQGSEA come from the germline V gene. This CDR3 reads CSAGGTSGVETQYF. The CDR3 DNA sequence: TGCAGCGCTGGGGGGACTAGCGGGGTAGAGACCCAGTACTTC.

This chain joins TRBV19 and TRBJ2-3; D is possibly TRBD2 (6 bases). V lost 9 bases and J 1 base, leaving 14 bases between the germline ends. This CDR3 is 14 amino acids long. Per germline, CDR1 LNHDA and CDR2 SQIVND (reference sequence). CDR3 sequence: CASGVASGTDTQYF. CDR3 bases: TGTGCCAGCGGGGTGGCTAGCGGCACAGATACGCAGTATTTT.

Here the CDR3 DNA reads TGCGCCAGCAGTCAATCTGGGACAGTGAGGACTAACGAGCAGTACTTC. Its translation is CASSQSGTVRTNEQYF. This rearrangement joins TRBV23-1 to TRBJ2-7, with D possibly matching TRBD1 (7 bases). TRBV23-1 belongs to the ORF category, with a function that is uncertain. CDR3 size: 16 residues. The V gene lost 0 bases and the J gene lost 5 bases, with 17 bases spanning the gap.

The V and J genes are TRBV9 and TRBJ2-7; D uncertain. Germline CDR1 is SGDLS and CDR2 is YYNGEE. The CDR3 runs 14 residues. V was shortened by 0 bases and J by 3 bases, with 10 bases between the two germline ends. The CDR3 nucleotides are TGTGCCAGCAGCGTAGATCTCCAGTACTACGAGCAGTACTTC. This sequence encodes CASSVDLQYYEQYF.

The chain couples TRBV5-6 to TRBJ2-7; D is uncertain. Germline loops: CDR1 SGHDT, CDR2 YYEEEE. The CDR3 loop spans 11 amino acids. With 5 bases removed from V and 0 bases from J, the gap between germline ends came to 3 bases. DNA of the CDR3: TGTGCCAGCAGTAACTCCTACGAGCAGTACTTC. Its translation: CASSNSYEQYF.